A single sample is the source of the 26 T cell receptor beta chains below, sequenced in a study of CD8+CD57+ T cells in acquired aplastic anemia (dated by TCRdb to 2016 to 2019). The patients picked for sequencing were ones in whom flow cytometry had shown an expansion of CD8+CD57+ cells. TCRdb shows the sequencer as Illumina HiSeq 2000. TCR beta VDJ combination and CDR3 sequence profiling used genomic DNA as the template. The public reads were run again by TCRdb, first through fastp at Q25 and then through MiXCR, and only productive beta chains were kept. Records with the same CDR3 protein are collapsed into one entry carrying the most frequent genes and DNA. Across this sample there are approximately 190,000 distinct CDR3 sequences, with roughly half seen only once. The ten most abundant clones make up 9.7% of the sample. Sequenced: sorted CD4+, CD8+, or CD8+CD57+ T cells (not recorded which) from PBMCs. These TCRs come from a human donor with aplastic anemia.

In its sample, this clonotype was seen a few times. This may stem from a read error, because a much larger clone lies one nucleotide away. The V gene is TRBV29-1, the J gene TRBJ1-4; a possible D gene is TRBD1 (6 bases). There are 13 residues in the CDR3. Trimming left V 7 bases short and J 7 bases short, with 16 bases between. Germline lookup yields CDR1 SQVTM and CDR2 ANQGSEA. The CDR3 sequence: CSAESGAGEKLFF. The CDR3 DNA sequence: TGCAGCGCTGAGTCAGGGGCCGGTGAAAAACTGTTTTTT.

The CDR3 loop reads CASSFGSTYEQYF. CDR3 in DNA: TGTGCCAGCAGCTTCGGCTCTACCTACGAGCAGTACTTC. V gene TRBV5-6 combines with J gene TRBJ2-7; no firm D call. The V gene lost 2 bases and the J gene lost 2 bases, with 8 bases spanning the gap. Germline V gene sequence: CDR1 SGHDT, CDR2 YYEEEE. The CDR3 has 13 residues. The full variable domain, completed using reference TRBV5-6 and TRBJ2-7, is DAGVTQSPTHLIKTRGQQVTLRCSPKSGHDTVSWYQQALGQGPQFIFQYYEEEERQRGNFPDRFSGHQFPNYSSELNVNALLLGDSALYLCASSFGSTYEQYFGPGTRLTVT.

The chain couples TRBV6-5 to TRBJ2-5; 7 bases agree with TRBD2. V lost 0 bases, J lost 2 bases, and 0 bases stayed unmatched. Germline CDR1 reads MNHEY; CDR2 reads SVGAGI. This CDR3 region has 14 residues. CDR3: CASSYSSGQETQYF. The CDR3 region has the DNA TGTGCCAGCAGTTACTCTAGCGGGCAAGAGACCCAGTACTTC.

This chain connects TRBV7-2 to TRBJ1-1; TRBD1 agrees at 7 bases. CDR3 length equals 13 residues. CDR1 is SGHTA, CDR2 FQGNSA, per germline. V shed 9 bases and J 4 bases; nucleotides not matched to a gene: 8. The CDR3 nucleotides are TGTGCCAGTAAAGAATGGACAGGCACTGAAGCTTTCTTT. Residues: CASKEWTGTEAFF.

In this sample, this clonotype turned up many times. The chain employs TRBV19 and TRBJ1-5; D uncertain. CDR1 and CDR2 (germline): LNHDA, SQIVND (reference sequence). The CDR3 consists of 15 residues. V gave up 5 bases and J gave up 11 bases, with 22 bases separating them. The CDR3 DNA reads TGTGCCAGTAGTTTCGTGGGCCCACTGCGGGTAGCCCAGCATTTT. Encoded protein: CASSFVGPLRVAQHF.

The chain carries TRBV29-1 and TRBJ2-1; D not resolved. The CDR3 consists of 12 residues. CDR1 and CDR2 (germline): SQVTM, ANQGSEA. V dropped 5 bases and J dropped 9 bases, with 14 bases sitting between them. This CDR3 is CSVTGGYVEQFF. For the CDR3, the DNA is TGCAGCGTTACTGGTGGCTATGTTGAGCAGTTCTTC.

As concerns this clonotype: The conserved final phenylalanine or tryptophan is absent from the CDR3, which likely points to a read error. The rearrangement joins TRBV10-3 to TRBJ1-2, with D unresolved. The ends were cut back, 5 bases at V and 2 bases at J, with 6 bases in the middle. This CDR3 has 12 residues. Germline-derived CDR1 and CDR2 are ENHRY and SYGVKD. CDR3 protein: CAISLQNYGYTS. DNA for the CDR3: TGTGCCATCAGTCTGCAAAACTATGGCTACACCTCC.

The gene calls are TRBV19 and TRBJ1-5; D gene ambiguous. V was cut by 3 bases and J by 5 bases, with 14 bases left in between. This CDR3 has 15 residues. Germline V gene data show CDR1 as LNHDA and CDR2 as SQIVND (reference sequence). CDR3 bases: TGTGCCAGTAGTATGGTGGGCGGACCTTATCAGCCCCAGCATTTT. Amino acid sequence: CASSMVGGPYQPQHF.

The V call is TRBV4-1, the J call TRBJ1-6; 7 positions agree with TRBD1. The length of the CDR3 is 15 residues. V was clipped by 5 bases and J by 5 bases; unmatched bases: 6. Germline V gives CDR1 MGHRA, CDR2 YSYEKL. This CDR3 reads CASSAPTGHNSPLHF. The DNA for the CDR3 is TGCGCCAGCAGCGCCCCGACAGGGCATAATTCACCCCTCCACTTT.

The CDR3 bases are TGCGCCAGCAGTGAAGGGGGAGTAAGCTATGGCTACACCTTC. Encoded protein: CASSEGGVSYGYTF. The genes are TRBV10-2 and TRBJ1-2; a possible D gene is TRBD1 (6 bases). CDR3 length: 14 residues. Trimming removed 3 bases at V and 4 bases at J, with 12 bases between. Germline V lookup: CDR1 WSHSY, CDR2 SAAADI.

The rearrangement uses TRBV6-1 and TRBJ1-2; D remains unclear. CDR1 and CDR2 (germline): MNHNS, SASEGT. The CDR3 contains 16 residues. V lost 7 bases, J lost 6 bases, and 24 bases lay in between. CDR3 bases: TGTGCCAGCACCCCAAACTTGAGGGTTGGGTCCAATGGCTACACCTTC. This translates into CASTPNLRVGSNGYTF.

This clonotype was seen ten or more times. This sequence joins TRBV6-6 and TRBJ2-5, with D hard to call. This CDR3 region has 14 residues. The ends were cut back, 6 bases at V and 2 bases at J, with 13 bases in the middle. Germline CDR1 is MNHNY and CDR2 is SVGAGI (reference sequence). The CDR3, as DNA: TGTGCCAGCAGCCTCGGCCTTTTACAAGAGACCCAGTACTTC. Residues: CASSLGLLQETQYF.

This clonotype has at least ten counts. V usage is TRBV20-1 and J usage is TRBJ2-3, with 9 bases lining up with TRBD2. The CDR3 contains 15 residues. The ends lost 3 bases at V and 6 bases at J; junction bases unmatched: 10. CDR1 and CDR2 (germline): DFQATT, SNEGSKA (reference sequence). In DNA, the CDR3 is TGCAGTGCTAGTCTTACTAGCGGGTTGGGGGATACGCAGTATTTT. This translates into CSASLTSGLGDTQYF.

The chain joins TRBV6-2 or TRBV6-3 to TRBJ1-5, with 7 nucleotides matching TRBD1. The CDR3 length is 18 residues. Germline V CDR1 and CDR2: MNHEY, SVGEGT. V was clipped by 4 bases and J by 4 bases; unmatched bases: 16. The CDR3 spells CASSFGTSGSGGNQPQHF. The CDR3 bases are TGTGCCAGCAGTTTCGGGACTAGCGGGTCAGGGGGGAATCAGCCCCAGCATTTT.

This clonotype was found many times. The CDR3 DNA sequence: TGTGCCAGTAGTCATTCCAGGGGAGGTCAGCCCCAGCATTTT. This sequence encodes CASSHSRGGQPQHF. This chain links TRBV19 with TRBJ1-5; TRBD1 is a possible D gene (6 bases). This CDR3 has 14 amino acids. Germline CDR1 is LNHDA and CDR2 is SQIVND (reference sequence). Trimming removed 5 bases at V and 6 bases at J, with 14 bases between. Full variable domain (missing parts from reference TRBV19 and TRBJ1-5): DGGITQSPKYLFRKEGQNVTLSCEQNLNHDAMYWYRQDPGQGLRLIYYSQIVNDFQKGDIAEGYSVSREKKESFPLTVTSAQKNPTAFYLCASSHSRGGQPQHFGDGTRLSIL.

In the case of this clonotype: This may arise from a read error, as a much more abundant clone is one base away. The chain couples TRBV11-1 to TRBJ2-7, with 8 positions matching TRBD2. Germline V gene lookup returns CDR1 SGHAT and CDR2 FQDESV (reference sequence). CDR3 length equals 20 residues. The V gene end was trimmed by 1 base and the J gene end by 3 bases; junction bases not matched to a gene: 20. CDR3 loop: CASSLGGSLAGNLAFYEQYF. CDR3 nucleotides: TGTGCCAGCAGCTTAGGAGGGTCCTTAGCGGGGAATCTAGCTTTCTACGAGCAGTACTTC. The complete variable domain, with remaining parts taken from reference TRBV11-1 and TRBJ2-7, reads EAEVAQSPRYKITEKSQAVAFWCDPISGHATLYWYRQILGQGPELLVQFQDESVVDDSQLPKDRFSAERLKGVDSTLKIQPAELGDSAMYLCASSLGGSLAGNLAFYEQYFGPGTRLTVT.

This clonotype was seen repeatedly, ten times or more. The V call is TRBV5-1, the J call TRBJ2-7; a possible D gene is TRBD2 (6 bases). V gave up 0 bases and J gave up 2 bases, with 15 bases separating them. The germline CDR1 and CDR2 sequences are SGHRS and YFSETQ. The CDR3 totals 16 residues. This chain's CDR3 is CASSLVRDSLTYEQYF. CDR3 sequence (DNA): TGCGCCAGCAGCTTGGTACGGGACTCCCTCACCTACGAGCAGTACTTC.

V gene TRBV11-1 combines with J gene TRBJ2-3; the D gene is possibly TRBD1 (6 bases). The germline V gene encodes CDR1 SGHAT and CDR2 FQDESV (reference sequence). V was cut by 0 bases and J by 2 bases, with 9 bases left in between. The CDR3 loop spans 15 amino acids. CDR3 in DNA: TGTGCCAGCAGCTTAGCCGGACAGTTCACAGATACGCAGTATTTT. The encoded protein is CASSLAGQFTDTQYF.

The CDR3 loop is CASSIWTEAFF. The CDR3 bases are TGTGCCAGTAGTATATGGACTGAAGCTTTCTTT. The rearrangement joins TRBV19 to TRBJ1-1; D not certain. CDR1 is LNHDA, CDR2 SQIVND, per germline (reference sequence). The CDR3 extends over 11 amino acids. The ends were cut back, 2 bases at V and 5 bases at J, with 3 bases in the middle. The full variable domain, its missing parts supplied by reference TRBV19 and TRBJ1-1, is DGGITQSPKYLFRKEGQNVTLSCEQNLNHDAMYWYRQDPGQGLRLIYYSQIVNDFQKGDIAEGYSVSREKKESFPLTVTSAQKNPTAFYLCASSIWTEAFFGQGTRLTVV.

DNA for the CDR3: TGTGCCAGTAGGAGCGGGAGGGCCGGCACAGATACGCAGTATTTT. Its protein product is CASRSGRAGTDTQYF. The chain uses TRBV6-5 and TRBJ2-3, with 10 bases identical to TRBD2. V lost 9 bases and J lost 1; bases outside the gene matches: 7. The CDR3 runs to 15 residues. The V gene's germline CDR1 is MNHEY and CDR2 SVGAGI.

This chain links TRBV7-2 with TRBJ2-1; a weak D match, TRBD2 (6 bases). Germline CDR1 is SGHTA and CDR2 is FQGNSA. The CDR3 loop spans 11 amino acids. V was pared by 1 base and J by 12 bases, with 7 bases between. CDR3 nucleotides: TGTGCCAGCAGCTTAGGCGGGACGCAGTTCTTC. It specifies CASSLGGTQFF.

This chain joins TRBV20-1 and TRBJ1-1; D unclear. Germline CDR1 reads DFQATT; CDR2 reads SNEGSKA (reference sequence). This CDR3 region has 14 residues. The germline V and J ends were trimmed by 0 bases and 8 bases, with 16 bases remaining between them. The CDR3 sequence is CSARDSASRPEAFF. In nucleotides, the CDR3 is TGCAGTGCTAGAGATTCGGCCTCTCGCCCGGAAGCTTTCTTT.

V gene TRBV5-1 combines with J gene TRBJ2-7; 7 bases fit TRBD1. The CDR3 sequence is 14 residues long. Trimming took 5 bases from V and 7 from J; bases not matched to a gene: 12. Germline loops: CDR1 SGHRS, CDR2 YFSETQ. The CDR3 reads CASRQPGQLQEQYF. The CDR3 DNA sequence: TGCGCCAGCAGACAGCCGGGACAGCTACAGGAGCAGTACTTC.

The chain carries TRBV7-9 and TRBJ1-5; unclear D gene. The V gene's germline CDR1 is SEHNR and CDR2 FQNEAQ (reference sequence). The CDR3 consists of 15 residues. V was trimmed by 5 bases and J by 11 bases, leaving 22 bases between them. The CDR3 coding sequence is TGTGCCAGCAGCCCGGTAGCGGGAGGCCGAGAGACCCAGCATTTT. Protein: CASSPVAGGRETQHF.

V usage is TRBV24-1 and J usage is TRBJ2-7, with 7 bases that match TRBD1. V was pared by 3 bases and J by 4 bases, with 8 bases of the junction left unmatched. CDR1 is KGHDR and CDR2 is SFDVKD in the germline V gene. The CDR3 covers 15 residues. CDR3 sequence reads: CATSDPGQSPYEQYF. CDR3 nucleotide sequence: TGTGCCACCAGTGATCCGGGACAGAGTCCTTACGAGCAGTACTTC.

This clonotype was counted many times. The CDR3 DNA reads as TGTGCCAGTAGTATCGGGCGGCGGGGAAATCAGCCCCAGCATTTT. It specifies CASSIGRRGNQPQHF. The J gene is TRBJ1-5, the V gene TRBV19; no clear D. CDR1 is LNHDA, CDR2 SQIVND, per germline (reference sequence). The CDR3 runs 15 residues. The V and J ends lost 3 bases and 4 bases respectively, with 13 bases between them.